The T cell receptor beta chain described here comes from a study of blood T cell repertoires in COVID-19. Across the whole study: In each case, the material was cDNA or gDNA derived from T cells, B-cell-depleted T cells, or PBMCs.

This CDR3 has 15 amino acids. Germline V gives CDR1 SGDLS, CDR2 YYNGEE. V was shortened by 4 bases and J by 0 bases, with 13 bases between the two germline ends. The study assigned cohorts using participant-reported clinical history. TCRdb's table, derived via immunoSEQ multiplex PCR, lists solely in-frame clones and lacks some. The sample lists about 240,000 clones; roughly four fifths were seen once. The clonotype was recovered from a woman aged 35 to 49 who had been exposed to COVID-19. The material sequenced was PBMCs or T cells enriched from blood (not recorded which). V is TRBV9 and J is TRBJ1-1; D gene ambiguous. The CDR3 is CASSPEVALNTEAFF. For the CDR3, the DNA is TGTGCCAGCAGCCCCGAGGTTGCGTTGAACACTGAAGCTTTCTTT.